The rows below give T cell receptor beta chains drawn from one sample of a study of blood T cell repertoires in COVID-19. The method was immunoSEQ multiplex PCR; TCRdb's version includes in-frame clones alone and lacks a portion of them. The sample holds about 49,000 clones; 85% to 95% are singletons and the top ten take roughly 0.99%. The sequenced sample consisted of peripheral blood. These receptors originate from a man aged 55 to 70 with COVID-19, enrolled during active disease. Both conserved end residues are part of each CDR3. The D gene is left open where the match is weak. Where a row states a size, it is once, few, many or the class of an expanded clone; other rows omit it.

j_call d_call v_call clone_size cdr3_aa cdr3_nt
TRBJ1-5 - TRBV6-5 - CASGTHDQPQHF TGTGCCAGCGGTACTCACGATCAGCCCCAGCATTTT
TRBJ1-6 - TRBV6-5 - CASRRDQGSNSPLHF TGTGCCAGCAGACGGGACCAGGGGAGTAATTCACCCCTCCACTTT
TRBJ2-3 - TRBV7-2 - CASSFARDTQYF TGTGCCAGCAGCTTCGCGAGAGATACGCAGTATTTT
TRBJ1-5 TRBD1 TRBV27 - CASSATGNSNQPQHF TGTGCCAGCAGTGCGACAGGGAATAGCAATCAGCCCCAGCATTTT
TRBJ1-2 - TRBV4-3 - CASSQVNSYYGYTF TGCGCCAGCAGCCAAGTCAACAGTTACTATGGCTACACCTTC
TRBJ2-1 TRBD2 TRBV7-2 - CASSARASGYNEQFF TGTGCCAGCAGCGCCCGGGCTAGCGGTTACAATGAGCAGTTCTTC
TRBJ1-2 TRBD1 TRBV13 - CASSAPGTGGLGYTF TGTGCCAGCAGCGCACCCGGGACAGGGGGCTTGGGCTACACCTTC
TRBJ2-7 TRBD1 TRBV5-1 - CASSSTGGSLEQYF TGCGCCAGCAGCTCGACAGGGGGATCTTTGGAGCAGTACTTC
TRBJ1-1 - TRBV7-6 few CASSLALAGAYTEAFF TGTGCCAGCAGCTTAGCGCTTGCTGGGGCGTACACTGAAGCTTTCTTT
TRBJ2-7 TRBD2 TRBV2 - CASSLVGGGGYEQYF TGTGCCAGCAGTTTGGTGGGAGGCGGGGGCTACGAGCAGTACTTC
TRBJ2-5 TRBD2 TRBV5-8 - CASSLGNSGVPQYF TGTGCCAGCAGCTTGGGAAATAGCGGGGTACCCCAGTACTTC
TRBJ2-7 TRBD1 TRBV28 - CATSGQPYEQYF TGTGCCACCTCGGGACAGCCCTACGAGCAGTACTTC
TRBJ1-1 - TRBV27 - CASSIRGYTEAFF TGTGCCAGCAGTATTAGGGGGTACACTGAAGCTTTCTTT
TRBJ1-6 - TRBV7-3 - CASSPRTSRLQSSYNSPLHF TGTGCCAGCAGCCCTCGGACAAGCCGATTACAGAGCTCCTATAATTCACCCCTCCACTTT
TRBJ2-1 - TRBV25-1 - CASSELDEQFF TGTGCCAGCAGTGAACTTGATGAGCAGTTCTTC
TRBJ2-2 TRBD1 TRBV28 once CASSQSGTGPGELFF TGTGCCAGCAGTCAGTCCGGGACAGGGCCCGGGGAGCTGTTTTTT
TRBJ1-1 - TRBV6-5 - CASSYGGMNTEAFF TGTGCCAGCAGTTATGGGGGCATGAACACTGAAGCTTTCTTT
TRBJ1-2 - TRBV14 - CASSQDPWLSPFYGYTF TGTGCCAGCAGCCAAGACCCTTGGCTTTCTCCATTCTATGGCTACACCTTC
TRBJ2-5 - TRBV18 - CASSPTGIQETQYF TGTGCCAGCTCACCGACGGGTATCCAAGAGACCCAGTACTTC
TRBJ1-3 - TRBV6-1 - CASSENTGTSGNTIYF TGTGCCAGCAGTGAGAATACAGGTACTTCTGGAAACACCATATATTTT
TRBJ1-3 - TRBV18 once CASSPQRENSGNTIYF TGTGCCAGCTCACCACAGAGGGAAAACTCTGGAAACACCATATATTTT
TRBJ2-1 - TRBV30 - CAWSPGTFYNEQFF TGTGCCTGGAGCCCCGGGACATTCTACAATGAGCAGTTCTTC
TRBJ2-1 TRBD1 TRBV7-3 - CASSSDRGSYNEQFF TGTGCCAGCAGCTCTGACAGGGGTTCCTACAATGAGCAGTTCTTC
TRBJ1-5 - TRBV7-6 few CASSPSGTNSNQPQHF TGTGCCAGCAGCCCCTCGGGGACAAATAGCAATCAGCCCCAGCATTTT
TRBJ1-1 - TRBV5-4 - CASSADRNTEAFF TGTGCCAGCAGCGCGGACAGGAACACTGAAGCTTTCTTT
TRBJ1-1 TRBD1 TRBV13 - CASSLGQGGTEAFF TGTGCCAGCAGCTTAGGGCAGGGGGGCACTGAAGCTTTCTTT
TRBJ1-5 - TRBV19 few CASSSGGTNNQPQHF TGTGCCAGTAGTAGCGGGGGTACGAACAATCAGCCCCAGCATTTT
TRBJ2-7 - TRBV14 - CASSQDSGSSYEQYF TGTGCCAGCAGCCAAGATTCGGGGAGCTCCTACGAGCAGTACTTC
TRBJ2-7 TRBD1 TRBV27 - CASSSAGTGGRRYLYF TGTGCCAGCAGTTCCGCTGGGACAGGGGGTCGCAGGTATTTGTACTTC
TRBJ2-1 TRBD2 TRBV27 - CASSLVAGGGNEQFF TGTGCCAGCAGTTTAGTAGCGGGAGGGGGCAATGAGCAGTTCTTC
TRBJ2-2 TRBD1 TRBV10-3 - CAISEGQGNTGELFF TGTGCCATCAGTGAGGGACAGGGGAACACCGGGGAGCTGTTTTTT
TRBJ1-2 - TRBV4-1 - CASSQDQIYGYTF TGCGCCAGCAGCCAAGATCAGATATATGGCTACACCTTC
TRBJ2-2 TRBD2 TRBV28 - CALSSAGVGVGELFF TGTGCCCTTAGCAGCGCGGGAGTTGGGGTTGGGGAGCTGTTTTTT
TRBJ1-5 TRBD1 TRBV24-1 once CATSLTGDQPQHF TGTGCCACCAGCCTTACAGGGGATCAGCCCCAGCATTTT